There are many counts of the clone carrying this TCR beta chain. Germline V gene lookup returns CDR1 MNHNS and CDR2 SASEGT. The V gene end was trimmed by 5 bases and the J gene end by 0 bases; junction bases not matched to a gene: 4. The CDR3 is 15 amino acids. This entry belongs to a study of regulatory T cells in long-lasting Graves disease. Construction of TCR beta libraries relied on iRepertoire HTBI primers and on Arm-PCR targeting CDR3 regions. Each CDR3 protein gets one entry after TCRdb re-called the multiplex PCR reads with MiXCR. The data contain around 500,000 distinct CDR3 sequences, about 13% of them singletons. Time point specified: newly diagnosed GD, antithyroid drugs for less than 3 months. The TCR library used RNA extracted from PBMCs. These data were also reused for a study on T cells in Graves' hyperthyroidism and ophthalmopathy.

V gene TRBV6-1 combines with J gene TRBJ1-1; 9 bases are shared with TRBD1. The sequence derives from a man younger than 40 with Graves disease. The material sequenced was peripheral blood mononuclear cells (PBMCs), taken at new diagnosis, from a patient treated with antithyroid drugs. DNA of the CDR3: TGTGCCAGCAGTCCCTACAGGGGGCTGAACACTGAAGCTTTCTTT. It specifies CASSPYRGLNTEAFF.